This T cell receptor (beta chain) was found in a study of T cells in tuberculosis. Method: immunoSEQ multiplex PCR; TCRdb's copy keeps in-frame clones and lacks some. Altogether 30,000 to 35,000 clones are present, approximately 90% being singletons, with the ten largest covering 2% to 2.5%. Sequenced: PBMCs. The receptor was isolated from a donor under 30 with latent tuberculosis or without tuberculosis infection.

The CDR3, as DNA: TGTGCCAGTAGTACTAGAGAGAATTACAATGAGCAGTTCTTC. Protein: CASSTRENYNEQFF. The chain combines TRBV19 with TRBJ2-1; D uncertain. Trimming removed 4 bases at V and 4 bases at J, with 11 bases between. The CDR3 has 14 residues. The germline V gene has CDR1 LNHDA and CDR2 SQIVND (reference sequence). Complete variable domain (other parts from reference TRBV19 and TRBJ2-1): DGGITQSPKYLFRKEGQNVTLSCEQNLNHDAMYWYRQDPGQGLRLIYYSQIVNDFQKGDIAEGYSVSREKKESFPLTVTSAQKNPTAFYLCASSTRENYNEQFFGPGTRLTVL.